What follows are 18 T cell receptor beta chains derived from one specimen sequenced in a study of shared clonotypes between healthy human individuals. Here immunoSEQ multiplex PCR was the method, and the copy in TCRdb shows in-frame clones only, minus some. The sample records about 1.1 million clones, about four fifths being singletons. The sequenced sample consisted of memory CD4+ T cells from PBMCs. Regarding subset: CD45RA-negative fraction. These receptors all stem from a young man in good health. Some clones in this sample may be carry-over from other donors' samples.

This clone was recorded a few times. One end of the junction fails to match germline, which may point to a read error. As DNA, the CDR3 is TGTGCCAGCAGCCTAGCAGGGACAGGGACCTACGAGCAGTACTTC. It is translated as CASSLAGTGTYEQYF. The chain carries TRBV7-9 and TRBJ2-7; 9 bases fit TRBD1. The CDR3 consists of 15 residues. Germline CDR1 is SEHNR and CDR2 is FQNEAQ (reference sequence). Drawing the rest from reference TRBV7-9 and TRBJ2-7, the complete variable domain is DTGVSQNPRHKITKRGQNVTFRCDPISEHNRLYWYRQTLGQGPEFLTYFQNEAQLEKSRLLSDRFSAERPKGSFSTLEIQRTEQGDSAMYLCASSLAGTGTYEQYFGPGTRLTVT.

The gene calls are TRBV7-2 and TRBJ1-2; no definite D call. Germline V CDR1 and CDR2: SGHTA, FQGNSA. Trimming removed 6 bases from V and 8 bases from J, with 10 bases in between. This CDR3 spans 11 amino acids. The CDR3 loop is CASRLGGGYTF. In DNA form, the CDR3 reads TGTGCCAGCAGGCTTGGCGGGGGCTACACCTTC.

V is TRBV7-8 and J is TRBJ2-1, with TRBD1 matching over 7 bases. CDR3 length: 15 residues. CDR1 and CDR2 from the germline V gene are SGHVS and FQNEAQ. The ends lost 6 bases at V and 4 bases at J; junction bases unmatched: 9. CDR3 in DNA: TGTGCCAGCAGTCAGAGAGGGGGCAGTTACAATGAGCAGTTCTTC. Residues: CASSQRGGSYNEQFF.

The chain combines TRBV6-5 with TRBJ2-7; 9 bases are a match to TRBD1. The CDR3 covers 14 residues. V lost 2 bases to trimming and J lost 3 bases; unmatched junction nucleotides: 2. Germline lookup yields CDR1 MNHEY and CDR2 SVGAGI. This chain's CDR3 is CASSYRTGDYEQYF. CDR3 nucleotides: TGTGCCAGCAGTTACCGGACAGGGGACTACGAGCAGTACTTC.

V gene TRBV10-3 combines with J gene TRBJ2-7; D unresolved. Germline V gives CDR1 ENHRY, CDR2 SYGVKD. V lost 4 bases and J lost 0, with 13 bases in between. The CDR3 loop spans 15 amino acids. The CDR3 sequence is CAISADTANSYEQYF. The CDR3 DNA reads TGTGCCATCAGTGCCGACACGGCGAACTCCTACGAGCAGTACTTC.

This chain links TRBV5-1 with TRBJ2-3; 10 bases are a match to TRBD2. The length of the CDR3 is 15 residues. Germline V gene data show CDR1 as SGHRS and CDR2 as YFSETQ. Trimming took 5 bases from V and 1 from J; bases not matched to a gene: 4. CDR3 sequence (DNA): TGCGCCAGCAGATCTCTAGCGGGGGGCACAGATACGCAGTATTTT. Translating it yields CASRSLAGGTDTQYF.

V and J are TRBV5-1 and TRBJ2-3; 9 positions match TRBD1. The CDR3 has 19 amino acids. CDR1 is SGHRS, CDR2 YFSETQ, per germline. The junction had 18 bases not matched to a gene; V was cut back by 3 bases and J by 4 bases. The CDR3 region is CASSSNPGQGAWNPDTQYF. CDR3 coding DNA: TGCGCCAGCAGCTCAAATCCGGGACAGGGAGCCTGGAACCCAGATACGCAGTATTTT.

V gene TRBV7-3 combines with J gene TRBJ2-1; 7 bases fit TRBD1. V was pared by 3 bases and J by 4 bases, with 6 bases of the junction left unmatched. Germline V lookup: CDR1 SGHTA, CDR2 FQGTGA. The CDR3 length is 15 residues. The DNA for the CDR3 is TGTGCCAGCAGCTTCGGGACAGCCGTGTACAATGAGCAGTTCTTC. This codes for CASSFGTAVYNEQFF.

The CDR3: CASSQEDGVEGGYTF. CDR3 sequence (DNA): TGCGCCAGCAGCCAAGAGGACGGGGTAGAGGGTGGCTACACCTTC. J is TRBJ1-2 and V is TRBV4-1; D remains ambiguous. Germline-derived CDR1 and CDR2 are MGHRA and YSYEKL. The ends were cut back, 0 bases at V and 7 bases at J, with 15 bases in the middle. CDR3 length: 15 residues.

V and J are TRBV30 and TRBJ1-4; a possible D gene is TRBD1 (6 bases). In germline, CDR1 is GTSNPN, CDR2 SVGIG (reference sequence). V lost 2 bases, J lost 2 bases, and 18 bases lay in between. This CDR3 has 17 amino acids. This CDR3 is CAWSIRRGTSTNEKLFF. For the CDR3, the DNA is TGTGCCTGGAGTATAAGGAGGGGGACTTCGACTAATGAAAAACTGTTTTTT.

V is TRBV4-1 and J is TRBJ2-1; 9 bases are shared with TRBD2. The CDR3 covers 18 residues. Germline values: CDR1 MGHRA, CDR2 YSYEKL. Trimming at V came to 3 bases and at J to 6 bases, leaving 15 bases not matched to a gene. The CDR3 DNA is TGCGCCAGCAGCCACTATACTGGGGCGGGAGGGCCTTTCAATGAGCAGTTCTTC. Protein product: CASSHYTGAGGPFNEQFF.

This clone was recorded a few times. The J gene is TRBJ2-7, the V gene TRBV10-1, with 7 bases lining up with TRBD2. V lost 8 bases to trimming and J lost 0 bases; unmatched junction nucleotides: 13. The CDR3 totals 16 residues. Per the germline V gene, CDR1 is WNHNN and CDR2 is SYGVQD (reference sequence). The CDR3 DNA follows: TGCGCCAGCCCCCGGCCGAGAGCGGGGAGCTCCTACGAGCAGTACTTC. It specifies CASPRPRAGSSYEQYF.

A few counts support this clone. CDR3 amino acids: CASSFGLQTDTQYF. CDR3 coding DNA: TGCGCCAGCAGCTTTGGGCTACAAACAGATACGCAGTATTTT. V usage is TRBV5-1 and J usage is TRBJ2-3, with no clear D. The germline V gene encodes CDR1 SGHRS and CDR2 YFSETQ. The CDR3 has 14 amino acids. V was clipped by 2 bases and J by 3 bases, with 10 bases between them.

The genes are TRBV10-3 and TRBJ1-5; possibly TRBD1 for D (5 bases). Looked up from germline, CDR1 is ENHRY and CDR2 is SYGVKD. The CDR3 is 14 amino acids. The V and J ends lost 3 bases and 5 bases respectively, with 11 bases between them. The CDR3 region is CAISEREGYQPQHF. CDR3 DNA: TGTGCCATCAGTGAACGCGAGGGGTATCAGCCCCAGCATTTT.

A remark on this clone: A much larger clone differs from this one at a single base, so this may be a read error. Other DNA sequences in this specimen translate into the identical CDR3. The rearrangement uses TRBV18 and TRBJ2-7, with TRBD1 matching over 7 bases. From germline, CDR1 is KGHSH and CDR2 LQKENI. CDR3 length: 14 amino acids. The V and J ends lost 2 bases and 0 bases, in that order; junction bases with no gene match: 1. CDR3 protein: CASSPSGGSYEQYF. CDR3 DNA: TGTGCCAGCTCACCATCAGGGGGCTCCTACGAGCAGTACTTC.

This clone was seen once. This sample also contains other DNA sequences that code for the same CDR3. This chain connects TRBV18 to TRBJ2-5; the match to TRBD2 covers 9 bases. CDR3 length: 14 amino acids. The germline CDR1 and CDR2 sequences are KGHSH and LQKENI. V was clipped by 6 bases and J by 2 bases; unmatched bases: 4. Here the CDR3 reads CASSLGLAQETQYF. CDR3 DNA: TGTGCCAGCTCTCTTGGACTAGCGCAAGAGACCCAGTACTTC.

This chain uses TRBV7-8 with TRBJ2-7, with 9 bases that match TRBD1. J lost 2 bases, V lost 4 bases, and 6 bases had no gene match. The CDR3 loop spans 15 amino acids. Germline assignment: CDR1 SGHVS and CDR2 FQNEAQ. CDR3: CASSSNRGPTYEQYF. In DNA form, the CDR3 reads TGTGCCAGCAGCTCCAACAGGGGGCCGACCTACGAGCAGTACTTC.

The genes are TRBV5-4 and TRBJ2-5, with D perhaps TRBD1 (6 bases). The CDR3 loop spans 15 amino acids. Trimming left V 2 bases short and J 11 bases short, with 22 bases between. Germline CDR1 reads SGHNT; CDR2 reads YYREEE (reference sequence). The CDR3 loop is CASSLPRTGPSVQYF. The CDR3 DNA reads TGTGCCAGCAGCTTACCTCGCACAGGGCCTTCGGTGCAGTACTTC.